This TCR beta chain was captured by sequencing in a study of blood T cell repertoires in COVID-19. The wider study: Samples came from the United States, Italy and Spain, spanning acute and convalescent COVID-19.

Sequenced by immunoSEQ multiplex PCR; TCRdb stores in-frame clones only, minus some. Among tens of thousands of clones listed, roughly 86% were seen once. V lost 8 bases and J 5 bases, leaving 12 bases between the germline ends. Germline V gene lookup returns CDR1 SGHAT and CDR2 FQNNGV. CDR3 length: 12 amino acids. The specimen was peripheral blood. The gene calls are TRBV11-2 and TRBJ1-1; D gene unclear. The receptor was derived from a man between 60 and 70 years old with active COVID-19. CDR3: CASSFLQTEAFF. In DNA, the CDR3 is TGTGCCAGCTCCTTTTTACAGACTGAAGCTTTCTTT.